This T cell receptor (beta chain) was found in a study of breast tumors, draining lymph nodes, adjacent tissues. Study-wide results and caveats: Findings are consistent with lymph node origin and intratumoral expansion of most tumor T cells. Compared with lymph nodes, tumors were less diverse; compared with nontumor tissue, more. Data only fit, rather than demonstrated, lymph node origin of most tumor T cells.

MiXCR, run by TCRdb on the multiplex PCR reads, gives a single entry per CDR3 protein. The repertoire holds some 120,000 distinct CDR3 sequences, with around 20% as singletons. The lymph nodes were axillary draining lymph nodes from breast cancer patients. This clonotype was counted ten times or more. The antigen is undetermined. The V end lost 4 bases, the J end lost 7 bases, and 18 bases lay between the germline ends. Germline V CDR1 and CDR2: KGHDR, SFDVKD. There are 16 residues in the CDR3. The gene calls are TRBV24-1 and TRBJ1-4, with D unclear. The receptor comes from a female donor with breast cancer. Some clones in this sample may be carry-over from other donors' samples. Material for sequencing was axillary lymph node tissue. The CDR3 DNA reads TGTGCCACCAGTGACCCTTCACACGGCGAGGGTGAAAAACTGTTTTTT. Translating gives CATSDPSHGEGEKLFF.